The clone carrying this T cell receptor (beta chain) was recorded many times. Its specificity is not known. Next came a second PCR, run for about 7 to 12 cycles, which used a sample-barcoded 5' primer along with a J-beta primer mix. TCRdb redid the calling of the 5' RACE reads with MiXCR, one entry per CDR3 protein. The sample yields approximately 1.5 million distinct CDR3 sequences, 42% seen once. This entry comes from a study of blood T cells in healthy people across ages. Study-wide findings and caveats: Possibly, changes in expanded clonotypes were confounded because donor CMV status was unknown.

Every donor gave ten milliliters of peripheral blood. The sequenced sample was blood. The clonotype comes from a woman aged 18-30 years in good health.

The CDR3 reads CSVDLDRVEGYTF. The CDR3 DNA follows: TGCAGCGTCGACTTGGACAGGGTGGAGGGCTACACCTTC. The chain combines TRBV29-1 with TRBJ1-2; 8 positions agree with TRBD1. V lost 6 bases and J lost 8; bases outside the gene matches: 11. Germline V CDR1 and CDR2: SQVTM, ANQGSEA. The CDR3 loop spans 13 amino acids.